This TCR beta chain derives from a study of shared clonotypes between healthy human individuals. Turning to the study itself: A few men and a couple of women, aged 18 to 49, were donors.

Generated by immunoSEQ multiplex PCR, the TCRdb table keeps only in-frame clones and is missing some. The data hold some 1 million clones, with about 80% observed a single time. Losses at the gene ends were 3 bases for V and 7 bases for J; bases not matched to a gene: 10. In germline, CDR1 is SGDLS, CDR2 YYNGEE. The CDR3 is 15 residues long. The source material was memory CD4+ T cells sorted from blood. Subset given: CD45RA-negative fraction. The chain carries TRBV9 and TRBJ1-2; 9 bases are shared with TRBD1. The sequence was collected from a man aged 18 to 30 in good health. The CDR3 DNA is TGTGCCAGCAGCGCCAATCCGGGACAGGGAATTGGCTACACCTTC. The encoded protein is CASSANPGQGIGYTF. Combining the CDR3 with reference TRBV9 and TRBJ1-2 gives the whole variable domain DSGVTQTPKHLITATGQRVTLRCSPRSGDLSVYWYQQSLDQGLQFLIQYYNGEERAKGNILERFSAQQFPDLHSELNLSSLELGDSALYFCASSANPGQGIGYTFGSGTRLTVV.